This TCR beta chain comes out of a study of CD8 T cells in ankylosing spondylitis. In this sample, this clonotype turned up a few times. With 0 bases removed from V and 11 bases from J, the gap between germline ends came to 14 bases. The CDR3 length is 14 residues. Germline V lookup: CDR1 SEHNR, CDR2 FQNEAQ (reference sequence). Each CDR3 protein is one row after TCRdb ran MiXCR on the 5' RACE reads. The data contain 200,000 to 250,000 distinct CDR3 sequences, roughly 25% of them seen just once; the ten biggest clones take up approximately 6.6%. The chain recombines TRBV7-9 with TRBJ2-1; D unresolved. The sequenced sample was blood, either unsorted or a sorted T cell fraction (not recorded which). The clonotype comes from a male donor with ankylosing spondylitis or in good health (not recorded which). The CDR3 nucleotides read TGTGCCAGCAGCTTAGCGAGCCCTTATGAGAAGCAGTTCTTC. Protein product: CASSLASPYEKQFF.